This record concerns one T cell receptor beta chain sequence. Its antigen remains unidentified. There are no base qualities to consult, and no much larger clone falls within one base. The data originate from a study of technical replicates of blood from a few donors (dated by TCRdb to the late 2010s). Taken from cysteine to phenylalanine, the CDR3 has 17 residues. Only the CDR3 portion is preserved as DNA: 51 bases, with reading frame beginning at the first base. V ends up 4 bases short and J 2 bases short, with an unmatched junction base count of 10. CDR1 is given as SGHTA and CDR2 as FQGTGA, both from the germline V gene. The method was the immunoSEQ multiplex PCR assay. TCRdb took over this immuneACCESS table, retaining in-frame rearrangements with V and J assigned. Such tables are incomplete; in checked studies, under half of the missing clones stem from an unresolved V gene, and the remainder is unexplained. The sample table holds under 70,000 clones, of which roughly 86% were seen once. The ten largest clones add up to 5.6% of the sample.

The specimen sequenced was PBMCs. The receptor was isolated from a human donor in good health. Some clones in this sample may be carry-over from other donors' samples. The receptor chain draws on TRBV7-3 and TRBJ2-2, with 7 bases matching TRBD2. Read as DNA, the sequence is TGTGCCAGCAGCTACAATACGGGAGGCCTAAACACCGGGGAGCTGTTTTTT. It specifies CASSYNTGGLNTGELFF.